Below, one TCR beta chain is given with its context. Its antigen is still unknown. These data belong to a study of OX40 agonist ivuxolimab in advanced cancers. Notes on the study in general: Expanded clones tended on average to be more numerous among CD8+ T cells than CD4+.

The assay was immunoSEQ multiplex PCR, and TCRdb's table has in-frame clones only and misses some. Of roughly 96,000 clones in the sample, under 90% are singletons; the top ten hold 5.8%. If patients had autoimmune disease history or systemic immunosuppression, they were excluded. The CDR3 length is 15 residues. V gave up 6 bases and J gave up 5 bases; unmatched junction bases: 12. The germline CDR1 and CDR2 sequences are MNHEY and SMNVEV (reference sequence). The chain carries TRBV27 and TRBJ2-5; 7 nucleotides align to TRBD2. This TCR was sampled from an adult with an advanced solid tumor such as melanoma, head and neck, liver or kidney cancer. The starting material was CD4+ or CD8+ T cells sorted from blood, obtained in a trial of the OX40 agonist ivuxolimab. The CDR3 region is CASSQGPSGSETQYF. CDR3 coding DNA: TGTGCCAGCAGCCAAGGTCCTAGCGGTAGCGAGACCCAGTACTTC.